A selection of T cell receptor beta chains follows, all from one sample in a study of blood T cells in healthy people across ages. TCRdb re-called the 5' RACE reads through MiXCR, storing one row per CDR3 protein. Of about 640,000 distinct CDR3 sequences in the sample, approximately 59% were seen once. Input material: blood. The receptors originated from a man in his sixties in good health. The CDR3 runs from the conserved cysteine through the conserved F or W. The order of the fields is V gene, J gene, D gene, clone size, CDR3 DNA, CDR3 protein. A D gene is named only where the DNA matches it firmly. Size is omitted from some rows. Given values are once, few, many or a class for expanded clones.

v_call: TRBV18; j_call: TRBJ1-2; d_call: .; clone_size: .; cdr3_nt: TGTGCCAGCTCACCACCGCCGGGGATCGCTAACTATGGCTACACCTTC; cdr3_aa: CASSPPPGIANYGYTF
v_call: TRBV4-2; j_call: TRBJ1-1; d_call: .; clone_size: .; cdr3_nt: TGTGCCAGCAGCCAAGATGGCGGAGCGGGTAACACTGAAGCTTTCTTT; cdr3_aa: CASSQDGGAGNTEAFF
v_call: TRBV20-1; j_call: TRBJ2-7; d_call: TRBD1; clone_size: few; cdr3_nt: TGCAGTGCTAGAGATCCCCTCGCAGGGGGCCCCGAGCAGTACTTC; cdr3_aa: CSARDPLAGGPEQYF
v_call: TRBV2; j_call: TRBJ2-1; d_call: .; clone_size: .; cdr3_nt: TGTGCCAGCAGTGAAAGCTTACTAGGGAATGAGCAGTTCTTC; cdr3_aa: CASSESLLGNEQFF
v_call: TRBV5-6; j_call: TRBJ2-5; d_call: .; clone_size: .; cdr3_nt: TGTGCCAGCAGCATGCGTCAGATGTACCAAGAGACCCAGTACTTC; cdr3_aa: CASSMRQMYQETQYF
v_call: TRBV20-1; j_call: TRBJ2-3; d_call: TRBD1; clone_size: .; cdr3_nt: TGCAGTGCTAGTCCCCGGGACAGGGCCCCGGCTACGCAGTATTTT; cdr3_aa: CSASPRDRAPATQYF
v_call: TRBV3-1; j_call: TRBJ2-7; d_call: .; clone_size: .; cdr3_nt: TGTGCCAGCAGCCAACTGGACGGATTCGAGCAGTACTTC; cdr3_aa: CASSQLDGFEQYF
v_call: TRBV28; j_call: TRBJ2-4; d_call: .; clone_size: .; cdr3_nt: TGTGCCAGCAGTTTAGGAGGGGCTGGATACATTCAGTACTTC; cdr3_aa: CASSLGGAGYIQYF
v_call: TRBV21-1; j_call: TRBJ2-3; d_call: .; clone_size: .; cdr3_nt: TGTGCCAGCAGCAAAGAACCCCGGGACAGGGGGCGCCAAGATACGCAGTATTTT; cdr3_aa: CASSKEPRDRGRQDTQYF
v_call: TRBV24-1; j_call: TRBJ2-5; d_call: .; clone_size: .; cdr3_nt: TGTGCCACCAGTCTGGGACACCCTGGGGAGACCCAGTACTTC; cdr3_aa: CATSLGHPGETQYF
v_call: TRBV6-5; j_call: TRBJ2-3; d_call: TRBD1; clone_size: few; cdr3_nt: TGTGCCAGCAGCTGGACAGGGGGGACAGATACGCAGTATTTT; cdr3_aa: CASSWTGGTDTQYF
v_call: TRBV29-1; j_call: TRBJ2-1; d_call: TRBD2; clone_size: .; cdr3_nt: TGCAGCGTTGAACCCTCTAGCGGGGGATACAATGAGCAGTTCTTC; cdr3_aa: CSVEPSSGGYNEQFF
v_call: TRBV7-2; j_call: TRBJ2-7; d_call: .; clone_size: few; cdr3_nt: TGTGCCAGCAGCTTAGCAGGGAACCGCTACGAGCAGTACTTC; cdr3_aa: CASSLAGNRYEQYF
v_call: TRBV6-2/TRBV6-3; j_call: TRBJ1-1; d_call: .; clone_size: .; cdr3_nt: TGTGCCAGCAGACAACCCGGACAGATGAACACTGAAGCTTTCTTT; cdr3_aa: CASRQPGQMNTEAFF
v_call: TRBV29-1; j_call: TRBJ1-1; d_call: .; clone_size: .; cdr3_nt: TGCAGCGCTCAAGTTGGTCGGGGCACTGAAGCTTTCTTT; cdr3_aa: CSAQVGRGTEAFF
v_call: TRBV3-1; j_call: TRBJ2-1; d_call: .; clone_size: few; cdr3_nt: TGTGCCAGCAGCCAAGGCCCTCTTCGGGGCAATGAGCAGTTCTTC; cdr3_aa: CASSQGPLRGNEQFF
v_call: TRBV15; j_call: TRBJ2-1; d_call: TRBD1; clone_size: few; cdr3_nt: TGTGCCACCAGCTTTCGAGGGGGCCTCGTCCTCAATGAGCAGTTCTTC; cdr3_aa: CATSFRGGLVLNEQFF
v_call: TRBV20-1; j_call: TRBJ1-5; d_call: .; clone_size: .; cdr3_nt: TGCAGTGCTAGTCGGGGGGCGCAGGATCAGCCCCAGCATTTT; cdr3_aa: CSASRGAQDQPQHF
v_call: TRBV10-3; j_call: TRBJ2-7; d_call: .; clone_size: .; cdr3_nt: TGTGCCATCAGTGAGTTCAATCTAGGATCCGAGCAGTACTTC; cdr3_aa: CAISEFNLGSEQYF
v_call: TRBV11-2; j_call: TRBJ2-5; d_call: .; clone_size: .; cdr3_nt: TGTGCCAGCAGCTTATGGGGGACTTCACAAGAGACCCAGTACTTC; cdr3_aa: CASSLWGTSQETQYF
v_call: TRBV5-1; j_call: TRBJ2-4; d_call: TRBD2; clone_size: .; cdr3_nt: TGCGCCAGCAGCCCTGGGGCGTCAGGGAGGGGAGCCAAAAACATTCAGTACTTC; cdr3_aa: CASSPGASGRGAKNIQYF
v_call: TRBV5-1; j_call: TRBJ2-1; d_call: .; clone_size: many; cdr3_nt: TGCGCCAGCGCGGGGGCCTTCCCTCGGGACTTCCAGTTCTTC; cdr3_aa: CASAGAFPRDFQFF
v_call: TRBV20-1; j_call: TRBJ1-2; d_call: .; clone_size: .; cdr3_nt: TGCAGTGCTAGGGCGACAGGTTATGGCTACACCTTC; cdr3_aa: CSARATGYGYTF
v_call: TRBV3-1; j_call: TRBJ1-5; d_call: .; clone_size: .; cdr3_nt: TGTGCCTGCAGCCTCGGAATGGGGGATTATCAGCCCCAGCATTTT; cdr3_aa: CACSLGMGDYQPQHF
v_call: TRBV3-1; j_call: TRBJ1-5; d_call: .; clone_size: .; cdr3_nt: TGTGCCAGCAGCCAAGATCCGGGAGGGGCTCAGCCCCAGCATTTT; cdr3_aa: CASSQDPGGAQPQHF
v_call: TRBV11-2; j_call: TRBJ2-3; d_call: TRBD2; clone_size: .; cdr3_nt: TGTGCCAGCAGCTCTGGACTAGCTACGCAGTATTTT; cdr3_aa: CASSSGLATQYF
v_call: TRBV5-5; j_call: TRBJ2-5; d_call: .; clone_size: few; cdr3_nt: TGTGCCAGCAGCTTGGCGCGGATAAACCAAGAGACCCAGTACTTC; cdr3_aa: CASSLARINQETQYF
v_call: TRBV6-2/TRBV6-3; j_call: TRBJ2-5; d_call: .; clone_size: .; cdr3_nt: TGTGCCAGCAGAACCAGTCTGGGGGTACAGTACTTC; cdr3_aa: CASRTSLGVQYF
v_call: TRBV4-1; j_call: TRBJ2-5; d_call: .; clone_size: .; cdr3_nt: TGCGCCAGCAGCCAAGACTCGGGTCAGGAGACCCAGTACTTC; cdr3_aa: CASSQDSGQETQYF
v_call: TRBV3-1; j_call: TRBJ2-1; d_call: .; clone_size: .; cdr3_nt: TGTGCCAGCAGCCCTGACCCTCTACCCTACAATGAGCAGTTCTTC; cdr3_aa: CASSPDPLPYNEQFF
v_call: TRBV10-2; j_call: TRBJ2-1; d_call: .; clone_size: .; cdr3_nt: TGCGCCAGCAGTGTCCAAGGGGGCGGGGGATCCTACAATGAGCAGTTCTTC; cdr3_aa: CASSVQGGGGSYNEQFF
v_call: TRBV20-1; j_call: TRBJ2-1; d_call: TRBD2; clone_size: .; cdr3_nt: TGCAGTGCTAGAGTCTTGGCGGGGGGCTCACCGGGGGGTGAGCAGTTCTTC; cdr3_aa: CSARVLAGGSPGGEQFF
v_call: TRBV20-1; j_call: TRBJ1-2; d_call: TRBD1; clone_size: .; cdr3_nt: TGCAGTGCTAGAGGACAGGGGTGGAGTGGCTACACCTTC; cdr3_aa: CSARGQGWSGYTF
v_call: TRBV18; j_call: TRBJ1-1; d_call: .; clone_size: .; cdr3_nt: TGTGCCAGCTCACCACGGATGTTACGGGCGAACACTGAAGCTTTCTTT; cdr3_aa: CASSPRMLRANTEAFF
v_call: TRBV29-1; j_call: TRBJ2-3; d_call: .; clone_size: .; cdr3_nt: TGCAGCGTTACAGGGTGGCGGGGTATAGATACGCAGTATTTT; cdr3_aa: CSVTGWRGIDTQYF
v_call: TRBV10-1; j_call: TRBJ2-5; d_call: .; clone_size: few; cdr3_nt: TGCGCCAGCAGTCCGGCGAGGGGCTCCCAAGAGACCCAGTACTTC; cdr3_aa: CASSPARGSQETQYF
v_call: TRBV7-2; j_call: TRBJ2-5; d_call: TRBD1; clone_size: .; cdr3_nt: TGTGCCAGCAGCTTAGAGGCAGGGGGCGGGGTCGAGACCCAGTACTTC; cdr3_aa: CASSLEAGGGVETQYF
v_call: TRBV5-4; j_call: TRBJ2-1; d_call: .; clone_size: many; cdr3_nt: TGTGCCAGCACGCGGGGACCCTACAATGAGCAGTTCTTC; cdr3_aa: CASTRGPYNEQFF
v_call: TRBV7-2; j_call: TRBJ2-1; d_call: TRBD2; clone_size: .; cdr3_nt: TGTGCCAGCAGCGCCAGCGGGGGGGGTTACAATGAGCAGTTCTTC; cdr3_aa: CASSASGGGYNEQFF
v_call: TRBV20-1; j_call: TRBJ2-5; d_call: .; clone_size: .; cdr3_nt: TGCAGCGCTAGTGGGGAAGGGGAGACCCAGTACTTC; cdr3_aa: CSASGEGETQYF
v_call: TRBV6-2/TRBV6-3; j_call: TRBJ2-7; d_call: .; clone_size: .; cdr3_nt: TGTGCCAGCAGTCGAACGTTCTACGAGCAGTACTTC; cdr3_aa: CASSRTFYEQYF
v_call: TRBV10-3; j_call: TRBJ2-5; d_call: TRBD1; clone_size: .; cdr3_nt: TGTGCCATCAGTGAGTCCGGGACAGGGGGCTTGGAGACCCAGTACTTC; cdr3_aa: CAISESGTGGLETQYF
v_call: TRBV12-3/TRBV12-4; j_call: TRBJ1-4; d_call: .; clone_size: .; cdr3_nt: TGTGCCAGCAGTGACCGGCCCCTAGGTGAAAAACTGTTTTTT; cdr3_aa: CASSDRPLGEKLFF
v_call: TRBV2; j_call: TRBJ2-3; d_call: TRBD2; clone_size: .; cdr3_nt: TGTGCCAGCAGTCGACTAGCGGAAATCACAGATACGCAGTATTTT; cdr3_aa: CASSRLAEITDTQYF
v_call: TRBV4-1; j_call: TRBJ1-1; d_call: .; clone_size: .; cdr3_nt: TGCGCCAGCAGCCAAGCGGTGGGGACTGAAGCTTTCTTT; cdr3_aa: CASSQAVGTEAFF
v_call: TRBV6-1; j_call: TRBJ2-5; d_call: .; clone_size: few; cdr3_nt: TGTGCCAGCAGTGATAGCCAGGGCCAAGAGACCCAGTACTTC; cdr3_aa: CASSDSQGQETQYF
v_call: TRBV5-1; j_call: TRBJ2-1; d_call: .; clone_size: once; cdr3_nt: TGCGCCAGCAGCCCTCCCTCGGATGAGCGGTTCTTC; cdr3_aa: CASSPPSDERFF
v_call: TRBV20-1; j_call: TRBJ2-5; d_call: TRBD2; clone_size: .; cdr3_nt: TGCAGTGTAGCGGGGGTTTCCTACAATGAGCAGTACTTC; cdr3_aa: CSVAGVSYNEQYF
v_call: TRBV10-3; j_call: TRBJ2-1; d_call: TRBD2; clone_size: .; cdr3_nt: TGTGCCATCAGCCCGCTAGCGGGGGCCAATGAGCAGTTCTTC; cdr3_aa: CAISPLAGANEQFF
v_call: TRBV20-1; j_call: TRBJ1-2; d_call: TRBD1; clone_size: few; cdr3_nt: TGCAGTGCTCAAACTGGAGGGAGACAGGGGGTGTCGTATGGCTACACCTTC; cdr3_aa: CSAQTGGRQGVSYGYTF
v_call: TRBV9; j_call: TRBJ2-2; d_call: TRBD1; clone_size: .; cdr3_nt: TGTGCCAGCAGCCTAAGGACAGGGGGGTACACCGGGGAGCTGTTTTTT; cdr3_aa: CASSLRTGGYTGELFF
v_call: TRBV7-2; j_call: TRBJ2-7; d_call: TRBD1; clone_size: .; cdr3_nt: TGTGCCAGCAGCTTAGGGGGGACAGGCTACGAGCAGTACTTC; cdr3_aa: CASSLGGTGYEQYF
v_call: TRBV4-1; j_call: TRBJ2-7; d_call: .; clone_size: .; cdr3_nt: TGCGCCAGCAGCCAAGTCGACGGGGACGAGCAGTACTTC; cdr3_aa: CASSQVDGDEQYF
v_call: TRBV29-1; j_call: TRBJ1-2; d_call: .; clone_size: .; cdr3_nt: TGCAGCGTTGAAGGTCAGGATAACTTCAATGGCTACACCTTC; cdr3_aa: CSVEGQDNFNGYTF
v_call: TRBV3-1; j_call: TRBJ2-5; d_call: TRBD2; clone_size: .; cdr3_nt: TGTGCCAGCAGCCCCCGTGGCGGGGGTGTCCAAGAGACCCAGTACTTC; cdr3_aa: CASSPRGGGVQETQYF